This record concerns one T cell receptor beta chain sequence. This table comes from immunoSEQ multiplex PCR, and its TCRdb copy is limited to in-frame clones, with some not included. The profile shows 2 million to 3 million clones, approximately 93% of them singletons. This specimen comes from a study of shared clonotypes between healthy human individuals. Trimming left V 9 bases short and J 0 bases short, with 8 bases between. Germline CDR1 is SGHRS and CDR2 is YFSETQ. The CDR3 spans 12 residues. This sequence joins TRBV5-1 and TRBJ2-3; D tentatively reads TRBD1 or TRBD2 (5 bases each). The receptor comes from a young man in good health. Some clones in this sample may be carry-over from other donors' samples. The sample consisted of naive CD4+ T cells from PBMCs. The sample's subset: CD45RA+ positively selected. In DNA form, the CDR3 reads TGCGCCACGGGACCCAGCACAGATACGCAGTATTTT. This translates into CATGPSTDTQYF.